Given below is one T cell receptor beta chain in context. Antigen unknown. The source of the sample is a study of cytomegalovirus exposure and HLA in healthy donors. Study-level information: Within the Caucasian-associated ancestry cluster were about 81% of the approximately 370 genotyped donors. Study conclusions and caveats: Most TCR sequences were rare, but some public TCRs occurred in many donors. An analysis that came later showed most CMV-associated TCR beta chains appearing HLA-restricted.

The PCR employed 60 Vbeta primers together with 13 Jbeta primers. Profiling relied on immunoSEQ multiplex PCR, and the TCRdb table lists in-frame clones only, not all of them. The repertoire holds approximately 190,000 clones, with 81% as singletons. Germline V gene lookup returns CDR1 SGDLS and CDR2 YYNGEE. This CDR3 comprises 14 residues. J was trimmed by 4 bases and V by 6 bases; bases with no gene match: 8. Sequenced: PBMCs. The rearrangement links TRBV9 to TRBJ2-3, with 7 bases that match TRBD2. The sequence was obtained from a man aged 50-59 years in good health and CMV-seronegative. The CDR3 spells CASTTGEGADTQYF. CDR3 in DNA: TGTGCCAGCACTACCGGGGAGGGCGCAGATACGCAGTATTTT.